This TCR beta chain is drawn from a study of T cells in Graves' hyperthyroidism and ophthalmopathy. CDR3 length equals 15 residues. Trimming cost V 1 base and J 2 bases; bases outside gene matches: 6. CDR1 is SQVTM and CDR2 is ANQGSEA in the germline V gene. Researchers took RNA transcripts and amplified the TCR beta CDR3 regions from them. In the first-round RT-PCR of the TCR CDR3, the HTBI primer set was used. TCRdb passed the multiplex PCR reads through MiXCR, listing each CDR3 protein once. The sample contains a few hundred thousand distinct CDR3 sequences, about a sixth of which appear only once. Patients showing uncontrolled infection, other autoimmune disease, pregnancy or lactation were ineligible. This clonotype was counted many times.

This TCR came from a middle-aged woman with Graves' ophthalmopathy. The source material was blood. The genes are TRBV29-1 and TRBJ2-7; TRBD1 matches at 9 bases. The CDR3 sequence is CSVEVLDRGPYEQYF. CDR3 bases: TGCAGCGTTGAAGTCTTGGACAGGGGTCCCTACGAGCAGTACTTC.